In this sample, the clone carrying this T cell receptor (beta chain) turned up a few times. No antigen is known for it. This entry comes from a study of blood T cells in healthy people across ages. Overall study results and limits: A roughly linear fall in TCR beta diversity per million T cells was seen with increasing age.

Whenever a sample was processed, at least 7 million PBMCs were isolated. A sample-barcoded 5' primer and a J-beta primer mix were used in a second PCR of roughly 6 to 11 cycles. Carrying 12 random nucleotides, a template-switch adaptor labeled each individual cDNA molecule. TCRdb re-called the 5' RACE reads through MiXCR, storing one row per CDR3 protein. Here the sample spans some 640,000 distinct CDR3 sequences, around 45% being singletons. The receptor's source is a woman aged 60-75 years in good health. Sequenced: blood.

CDR3 bases: TGTGCCAGCAGCTTAGGTACAACAGCCCAAGAGACCCAGTACTTC. Amino acids: CASSLGTTAQETQYF. This rearrangement joins TRBV7-3 to TRBJ2-5; D unresolved. CDR1 is SGHTA, CDR2 FQGTGA, per germline. V was cut by 2 bases and J by 1 base, with 11 bases left in between. The CDR3 spans 15 residues.